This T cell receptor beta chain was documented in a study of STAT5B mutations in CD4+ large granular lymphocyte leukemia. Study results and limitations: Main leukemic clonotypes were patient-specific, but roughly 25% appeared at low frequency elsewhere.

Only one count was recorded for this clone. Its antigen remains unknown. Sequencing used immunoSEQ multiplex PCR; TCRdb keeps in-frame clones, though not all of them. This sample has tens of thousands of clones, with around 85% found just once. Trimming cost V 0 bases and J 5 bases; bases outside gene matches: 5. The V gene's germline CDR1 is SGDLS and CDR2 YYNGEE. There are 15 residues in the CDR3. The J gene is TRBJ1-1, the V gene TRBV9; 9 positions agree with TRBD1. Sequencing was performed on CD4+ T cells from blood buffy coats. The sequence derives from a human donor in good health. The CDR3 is CASSVARDRDTEAFF. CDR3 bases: TGTGCCAGCAGCGTAGCTAGGGACAGGGATACTGAAGCTTTCTTT.